These T cell receptor beta chains were read from a single sample in a study of T cell repertoires in cytomegalovirus infection. Their antigen targets remain unknown. TCRdb independently ran MiXCR on the reads; one entry per CDR3 protein. The sample lists roughly 100,000 distinct CDR3 sequences, roughly two fifths occurring once. The sample in question was CD8+ T cells from cultured PBMCs, obtained from culture after CMV antigen stimulation. These receptors originate from a human donor in good health (CMV status not recorded). Some clones in this sample may be carry-over from other donors' samples. CDR3s include the opening cysteine and the closing phenylalanine or tryptophan. The D gene is left open where the match is weak. Size is omitted from some rows. Given values are once, few, many or a class for expanded clones.

abundance	j_gene	v_gene	d_gene	CDR3aa	CDR3nt
few	TRBJ1-6	TRBV7-6	-	CASSRDTPTNSPLHF	TGTGCCAGCTCCCGTGACACTCCGACAAATTCACCCCTCCACTTT
-	TRBJ2-7	TRBV7-2	-	CASSFSSGGSYEQYF	TGTGCCAGCAGCTTCTCCTCCGGGGGCTCCTACGAGCAGTACTTC
few	TRBJ2-1	TRBV7-9	-	CASSLGLNEQFF	TGTGCCAGCAGCTTAGGCCTCAATGAGCAGTTCTTC
many	TRBJ1-2	TRBV6-1	TRBD1	CASKRTGGFYGYTF	TGTGCCAGTAAAAGAACAGGGGGGTTCTATGGCTACACCTTC
-	TRBJ2-7	TRBV19	-	CASSLVGGSSYEQYF	TGTGCCAGTAGTCTAGTGGGGGGCTCTTCCTACGAGCAGTACTTC
-	TRBJ2-7	TRBV12-3/TRBV12-4	-	CASSLSGNVEQYF	TGTGCCAGCAGTCTCTCGGGAAATGTGGAGCAGTACTTC
-	TRBJ2-3	TRBV12-3/TRBV12-4	-	CASSPQTPYTQYF	TGTGCCAGCAGTCCCCAGACCCCCTACACGCAGTATTTT
-	TRBJ2-5	TRBV6-5	-	CASRGGPIQETQYF	TGTGCCAGCAGGGGCGGACCGATACAAGAGACCCAGTACTTC
-	TRBJ1-5	TRBV19	-	CATHQGVRGRQPQHF	TGTGCCACCCACCAGGGAGTTAGGGGAAGACAGCCCCAGCATTTT
many	TRBJ2-7	TRBV5-4	-	CASSWTSGEQYF	TGTGCCAGCAGTTGGACATCGGGCGAGCAGTACTTC
-	TRBJ2-5	TRBV7-6	-	CATLRGEEETQYF	TGTGCCACCCTAAGGGGGGAGGAGGAGACCCAGTACTTC
many	TRBJ1-2	TRBV7-9	TRBD1	CASSPGQGGYGYTF	TGTGCCAGCAGCCCGGGACAGGGAGGCTATGGCTACACCTTC
-	TRBJ1-1	TRBV6-1	-	CASKRGTEAFF	TGTGCCAGCAAACGGGGGACTGAAGCTTTCTTT
-	TRBJ2-2	TRBV12-3/TRBV12-4	-	CASSPWTATGELFF	TGTGCCAGCAGTCCTTGGACGGCCACCGGGGAGCTGTTTTTT
-	TRBJ1-2	TRBV6-5	TRBD1	CASTATGLHYGYTF	TGTGCCAGCACCGCGACAGGGCTGCACTATGGCTACACCTTC
-	TRBJ2-7	TRBV25-1	TRBD1	CASSECGTGACEQYF	TGTGCCAGCAGTGAATGCGGGACAGGGGCTTGCGAGCAGTACTTC
-	TRBJ1-2	TRBV12-3/TRBV12-4	-	CASRPDNTYGYTF	TGTGCCAGCAGACCCGACAACACCTATGGCTACACCTTC
few	TRBJ1-1	TRBV7-6	-	CASSSTRVDRRNTEAFF	TGTGCCAGCAGCTCAACCCGAGTCGACAGGCGGAACACTGAAGCTTTCTTT
-	TRBJ2-1	TRBV10-2	-	CASSESRGAGNEQFF	TGCGCCAGCAGTGAGTCCCGGGGGGCCGGGAATGAGCAGTTCTTC
few	TRBJ1-1	TRBV6-2/TRBV6-3	-	CASSYRRGNTEAFF	TGTGCCAGCAGCTACAGAAGGGGGAACACTGAAGCTTTCTTT
-	TRBJ2-2	TRBV7-9	-	CASPRITWVNTGELFF	TGTGCCAGCCCCCGTATAACATGGGTAAACACCGGGGAGCTGTTTTTT
few	TRBJ1-3	TRBV6-1	-	CASAATLPSLSGNTIYF	TGTGCCAGCGCCGCGACCCTACCGAGCCTCTCTGGAAACACCATATATTTT
-	TRBJ2-7	TRBV5-6	-	CASSTIRGYEQYF	TGTGCCAGCAGCACGATCCGGGGATACGAGCAGTACTTC
-	TRBJ2-1	TRBV6-4	TRBD2	CASSGGGGGTNEQFF	TGTGCCAGCAGTGGCGGCGGGGGGGGCACCAATGAGCAGTTCTTC